The clone carrying this T cell receptor (beta chain) was counted a few times. The target antigen is unknown. Using RNA transcripts as the source, TCR beta CDR3 regions were amplified. TCR CDR3 regions were first amplified by RT-PCR with HTBI primers. One entry per CDR3 protein, called by TCRdb with MiXCR from the multiplex PCR reads. The data hold some 760,000 distinct CDR3 sequences, with around 13% observed a single time. Hyperthyroidism, newly diagnosed and lasting under 2 months, affected patients aged 18 to 65. Exclusion criteria comprised uncontrolled infection, other autoimmune disease, pregnancy or lactation. CDR1 is LGHDT and CDR2 is YNNKEL in the germline V gene (reference sequence). V lost 2 bases and J lost 7, with 9 bases in between. The CDR3 spans 12 residues. This sample was taken from a study of T cells in Graves' hyperthyroidism and ophthalmopathy. Across the study: Peripheral blood was obtained at initial diagnosis, preceding any treatment.

Study-level findings and limits: Median prediction lead before ophthalmopathy onset was 6.5 months with the model.

The TCR was taken from a woman under 30 with Graves' hyperthyroidism. This sequence joins TRBV3-1 and TRBJ2-7, with a weak D call TRBD1 (5 bases). The sample taken for sequencing was blood. CDR3 amino acids: CASSQLKGEQYF. CDR3 in DNA: TGTGCCAGCAGCCAATTAAAGGGGGAGCAGTACTTC.